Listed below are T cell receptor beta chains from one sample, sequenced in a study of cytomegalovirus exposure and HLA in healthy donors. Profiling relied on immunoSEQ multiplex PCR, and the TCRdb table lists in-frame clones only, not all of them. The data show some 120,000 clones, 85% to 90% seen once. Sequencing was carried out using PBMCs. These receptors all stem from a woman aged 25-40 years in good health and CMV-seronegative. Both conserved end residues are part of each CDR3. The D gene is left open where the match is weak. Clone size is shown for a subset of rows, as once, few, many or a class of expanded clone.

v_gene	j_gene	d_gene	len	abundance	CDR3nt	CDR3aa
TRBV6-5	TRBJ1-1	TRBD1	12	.	TGTGCCAGCAGTCCAGCGACAGGGCGGGCTTTCTTT	CASSPATGRAFF
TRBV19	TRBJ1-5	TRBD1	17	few	TGTGCCAGTAGTTTGAGGGGGCCGCGAAAAGAGGGTCAGCCCCAGCATTTT	CASSLRGPRKEGQPQHF
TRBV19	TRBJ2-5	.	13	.	TGTGCCAGTAGTAACACACCCCAAGAGACCCAGTACTTC	CASSNTPQETQYF
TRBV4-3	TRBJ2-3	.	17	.	TGCGCCAGCAGCCAAGAAAGATGGGGGGGGGCCACAGATACGCAGTATTTT	CASSQERWGGATDTQYF
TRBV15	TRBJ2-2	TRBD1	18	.	TGTGCCACCAGCAGACAACCCGGTCTACAGGGGGCCGACGGGGAGCTGTTTTTT	CATSRQPGLQGADGELFF
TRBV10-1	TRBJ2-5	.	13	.	TGCGCCAGCCCTCGACAGGATCAAGAGACCCAGTACTTC	CASPRQDQETQYF
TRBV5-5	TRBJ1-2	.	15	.	TGTGCCAGCAGCTATACAGGGTCCACTGGCTATGGCTACACCTTC	CASSYTGSTGYGYTF
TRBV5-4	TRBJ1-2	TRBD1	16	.	TGTGCCAGCAGCTTGAACCTGTGGCAGGGGGCAGGAGGCTACACCTTC	CASSLNLWQGAGGYTF
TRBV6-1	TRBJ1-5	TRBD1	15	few	TGTGCCAGCAGTGAAGCAGGGACAGGGAATCAGCCCCAGCATTTT	CASSEAGTGNQPQHF
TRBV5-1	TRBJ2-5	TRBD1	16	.	TGCGCCAGCAGCGGAACCACAGGGGACCTAAGGGAGACCCAGTACTTC	CASSGTTGDLRETQYF
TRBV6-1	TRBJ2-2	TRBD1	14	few	TGTGCCAGCAGCGGGACAGACTACACCGGGGAGCTGTTTTTT	CASSGTDYTGELFF
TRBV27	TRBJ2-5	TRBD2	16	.	TGTGCCAGCAGTTCATTAGGGCGGGGGTACCAAGAGACCCAGTACTTC	CASSSLGRGYQETQYF
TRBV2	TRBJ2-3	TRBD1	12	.	TGTGCCAGCAGTGAAGGGGACAGTGAGGGGTACTTT	CASSEGDSEGYF
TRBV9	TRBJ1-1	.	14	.	TGTGCCAGCAGCGTAGATCGAGGGAACACTGAAGCTTTCTTT	CASSVDRGNTEAFF
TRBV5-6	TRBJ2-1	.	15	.	TGTGCCAGCAGCTTGGCCGAGCTTACGAGAAATGAGCAGTTCTTC	CASSLAELTRNEQFF
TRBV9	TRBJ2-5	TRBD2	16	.	TGTGCCAGCAGCGTAGGGCGGGGAGCGGGGGTAGAGACCCAGTACTTC	CASSVGRGAGVETQYF
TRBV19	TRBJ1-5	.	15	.	TGTGCCAGTAGTATACAGGGAAGAGGTAATCAGCCCCAGCATTTT	CASSIQGRGNQPQHF